The 22 T cell receptor beta chains reported below all come from one sample, sequenced in a study of blood T cell repertoires in COVID-19. TCRdb's copy holds only in-frame clones and misses some; the assay was immunoSEQ multiplex PCR. The repertoire holds 50,000 or so clones, 75% to 90% seen once, with less than 8% in the top ten. Sequencing was done on a sample of peripheral blood. The receptors here all came from a man aged 55 to 70 with active COVID-19.

The V and J genes are TRBV7-9 and TRBJ2-6; D gene uncertain. Germline CDR1 reads SEHNR; CDR2 reads FQNEAQ (reference sequence). V was pared by 1 base and J by 12 bases, with 7 bases between. This CDR3 has 12 amino acids. Here the CDR3 reads CASSLGPGVLTF. In DNA form, the CDR3 reads TGTGCCAGCAGCTTAGGGCCGGGCGTCCTGACTTTC.

Here the CDR3 DNA reads TGCGCCAGCATCCTCGGGACAGTTATGACAGATACGCAGTATTTT. This translates into CASILGTVMTDTQYF. This chain joins TRBV5-1 and TRBJ2-3; 7 bases line up with TRBD1. Germline V lookup: CDR1 SGHRS, CDR2 YFSETQ. The CDR3 sequence is 15 residues long. V was pared by 6 bases and J by 3 bases, with 10 bases of the junction left unmatched.

The chain recombines TRBV2 with TRBJ2-1; maybe TRBD1 (6 bases). The CDR3 has 15 residues. Germline loops: CDR1 SNHLY, CDR2 FYNNEI. The V gene lost 4 bases and the J gene lost 3 bases, with 13 bases spanning the gap. The CDR3 region is CASSVRQGLYNEQFF. CDR3 nucleotide sequence: TGTGCCAGCAGTGTTAGGCAGGGGCTCTACAATGAGCAGTTCTTC. Full variable domain (outside the CDR3, taken from reference TRBV2 and TRBJ2-1): EPEVTQTPSHQVTQMGQEVILRCVPISNHLYFYWYRQILGQKVEFLVSFYNNEISEKSEIFDDQFSVERPDGSNFTLKIRSTKLEDSAMYFCASSVRQGLYNEQFFGPGTRLTVL.

The chain carries TRBV4-1 and TRBJ2-4; 8 positions match TRBD1. CDR1 and CDR2 from the germline V gene are MGHRA and YSYEKL. Trimming took 1 base from V and 2 from J; bases not matched to a gene: 4. The CDR3 has 16 residues. CDR3 in amino acids: CASSQVQGASKNIQYF. CDR3 sequence (DNA): TGCGCCAGCAGCCAAGTTCAGGGGGCGTCCAAAAACATTCAGTACTTC.

This clone appeared a single time. The rearrangement uses TRBV28 and TRBJ1-5, with no clear D. The CDR3 spans 14 residues. Trimming took 2 bases from V and 1 from J, leaving 6 bases between them. Looked up from germline, CDR1 is MDHEN and CDR2 is SYDVKM. The CDR3: CASSLVLSNQPQHF. Written as DNA, the CDR3 is TGTGCCAGCAGTTTAGTCTTAAGCAATCAGCCCCAGCATTTT.

The chain joins TRBV19 to TRBJ2-6; no reliable D call. The V and J ends lost 1 base and 0 bases respectively, with 7 bases between them. This CDR3 has 16 amino acids. Germline loops: CDR1 LNHDA, CDR2 SQIVND (reference sequence). CDR3 protein: CASSIVSGSGANVLTF. Here the CDR3 DNA reads TGTGCCAGTAGTATAGTCTCGGGCTCTGGGGCCAACGTCCTGACTTTC. Full variable domain (rest looked up from reference TRBV19 and TRBJ2-6): DGGITQSPKYLFRKEGQNVTLSCEQNLNHDAMYWYRQDPGQGLRLIYYSQIVNDFQKGDIAEGYSVSREKKESFPLTVTSAQKNPTAFYLCASSIVSGSGANVLTFGAGSRLTVL.

The gene calls are TRBV19 and TRBJ1-1, with D perhaps TRBD1 (5 bases). V was cut by 5 bases and J by 1 base, with 11 bases left in between. The CDR3 has 14 residues. The germline CDR1 and CDR2 sequences are LNHDA and SQIVND (reference sequence). The CDR3 loop is CASSLQGGNTEAFF. In DNA form, the CDR3 reads TGTGCCAGTAGTCTCCAGGGCGGGAACACTGAAGCTTTCTTT.

This clone has only a few counts. V is TRBV27 and J is TRBJ2-7; D is perhaps TRBD2 (5 bases). This CDR3 is 14 amino acids long. V was cut by 5 bases and J by 0 bases, with 11 bases left in between. Looked up from germline, CDR1 is MNHEY and CDR2 is SMNVEV (reference sequence). In DNA, the CDR3 is TGTGCCAGCAGTAAACTAGACCTCTCCTACGAGCAGTACTTC. Translating gives CASSKLDLSYEQYF.

This clone was seen just once. The J gene is TRBJ2-2, the V gene TRBV10-3; tentative D call: TRBD1 (5 bases). This CDR3 contains 11 residues. Germline-derived CDR1 and CDR2 are ENHRY and SYGVKD. The V and J ends lost 5 bases and 8 bases respectively, with 6 bases between them. The CDR3 bases are TGTGCCATCAGTAGGACAGGGGAGCTGTTTTTT. It specifies CAISRTGELFF.

The chain carries TRBV4-1 and TRBJ2-1; perhaps TRBD2 as D (6 bases). Germline V gene data show CDR1 as MGHRA and CDR2 as YSYEKL. CDR3 size: 14 residues. Trimming shortened V by 1 base and J by 4 bases, and 8 bases separated the two germline ends. CDR3 amino acids: CASSQAGDYNEQFF. CDR3 nucleotides: TGCGCCAGCAGCCAAGCGGGGGATTACAATGAGCAGTTCTTC.

This clone turned up a few times. This chain links TRBV28 with TRBJ1-2; no firm D call. The germline V gene encodes CDR1 MDHEN and CDR2 SYDVKM. V dropped 2 bases and J dropped 8 bases, with 27 bases sitting between them. There are 18 residues in the CDR3. Here the CDR3 DNA reads TGTGCCAGCAGTTTAGTTACCCCCGGCCGCCTTAATAGGGAGGGCTACACCTTC. Translation gives CASSLVTPGRLNREGYTF.

The rearrangement joins TRBV5-1 to TRBJ2-1; 10 positions match TRBD2. The CDR3 length is 16 residues. J gave up 7 bases and V 3 bases, and 10 bases lay outside the gene matches. Germline V CDR1 and CDR2: SGHRS, YFSETQ. The CDR3 loop is CASSSVAGGPANEQFF. The CDR3 DNA sequence: TGCGCCAGCAGCTCGGTAGCGGGGGGCCCAGCTAATGAGCAGTTCTTC.

The J gene is TRBJ1-6, the V gene TRBV11-2; D may be TRBD1 (6 bases). This CDR3 has 18 amino acids. The V and J ends lost 1 base and 3 bases respectively, with 16 bases between them. Germline V lookup: CDR1 SGHAT, CDR2 FQNNGV. DNA for the CDR3: TGTGCCAGCAGCTTAGCTTTTGGGGGACACGACTATAATTCACCCCTCCACTTT. It encodes CASSLAFGGHDYNSPLHF.

This clone was seen only a few times. The genes are TRBV6-5 and TRBJ1-1; D is unclear. Germline CDR1 and CDR2: MNHEY and SVGAGI. The length of the CDR3 is 15 residues. The ends were cut back, 8 bases at V and 0 bases at J, with 16 bases in the middle. CDR3 sequence reads: CASEREGGLNTEAFF. The CDR3 bases are TGTGCCAGCGAGAGGGAGGGAGGGCTGAACACTGAAGCTTTCTTT.

This chain links TRBV19 with TRBJ2-7; 9 nucleotides agree with TRBD2. The V segment lost 6 bases and the J segment 5 bases; nucleotides outside the gene matches: 8. Germline assignment: CDR1 LNHDA and CDR2 SQIVND (reference sequence). The CDR3 sequence is 14 residues long. CDR3 region: CASRGASGNHEQYF. In DNA form, the CDR3 reads TGTGCCAGTAGAGGGGCTAGCGGGAACCACGAGCAGTACTTC.

This chain joins TRBV4-1 and TRBJ1-4; no reliable D call. This CDR3 comprises 15 residues. Deletions cut 1 base from V and 6 bases from J, with 12 bases between. Germline CDR1 MGHRA, CDR2 YSYEKL. CDR3 nucleotides: TGCGCCAGCAGCCAAGTTGCCGGGAGGTATGAAAAACTGTTTTTT. The encoded protein is CASSQVAGRYEKLFF.

The CDR3 nucleotides read TGTGCCAGCAGCTTATTCCAGGGGGCGGGGGAGACCCAGTACTTC. Translation: CASSLFQGAGETQYF. V is TRBV7-9 and J is TRBJ2-5, with 8 nucleotides matching TRBD1. CDR3 length: 15 amino acids. CDR1 is SEHNR and CDR2 is FQNEAQ in the germline V gene (reference sequence). After removal of 2 bases from V and 5 bases from J, the junction contained 7 bases not matched to a gene.

This chain uses TRBV27 with TRBJ2-5; 8 bases are a match to TRBD1. CDR1 and CDR2 from the germline V gene are MNHEY and SMNVEV (reference sequence). J gave up 5 bases and V 4 bases, and 3 bases lay outside the gene matches. The CDR3 is 13 residues long. CDR3 DNA sequence: TGTGCCAGCAGTTCAGGGGGCCGGGAGACCCAGTACTTC. It codes for CASSSGGRETQYF.

The V call is TRBV5-6, the J call TRBJ2-1, with D perhaps matching TRBD2 (7 bases). This CDR3 has 16 amino acids. The ends were cut back, 3 bases at V and 1 base at J, with 14 bases in the middle. The germline gives CDR1 SGHDT, CDR2 YYEEEE. In DNA, the CDR3 is TGTGCCAGCAGCTATGGGGGGGCGCGATCCTACAATGAGCAGTTCTTC. Its translation: CASSYGGARSYNEQFF.

The rearrangement uses TRBV19 and TRBJ2-7, with 8 bases aligning to TRBD1. Trimming removed 5 bases from V and 2 bases from J; junction bases left unmatched: 8. This CDR3 region has 15 residues. Germline V gene lookup returns CDR1 LNHDA and CDR2 SQIVND (reference sequence). The DNA for the CDR3 is TGTGCCAGTAGTGATCTCGGGACAGGCACCTACGAGCAGTACTTC. It translates to CASSDLGTGTYEQYF. Full variable domain (outside the CDR3, taken from reference TRBV19 and TRBJ2-7): DGGITQSPKYLFRKEGQNVTLSCEQNLNHDAMYWYRQDPGQGLRLIYYSQIVNDFQKGDIAEGYSVSREKKESFPLTVTSAQKNPTAFYLCASSDLGTGTYEQYFGPGTRLTVT.

This rearrangement joins TRBV11-3 to TRBJ1-1, with D possibly TRBD1 on 5 matching bases. Trimming cost V 4 bases and J 4 bases, with 10 bases left between them. The CDR3 extends over 13 amino acids. CDR1 SGHNT and CDR2 YENEEA come from the germline V gene. The CDR3 sequence is CASSSGLGTEAFF. CDR3 coding DNA: TGTGCCAGCAGCTCGGGACTTGGCACTGAAGCTTTCTTT.

This clone was observed a few times. The same CDR3 also results from other DNA sequences found in this sample. This chain connects TRBV5-6 to TRBJ1-5, with 7 bases identical to TRBD1. CDR1 is SGHDT, CDR2 YYEEEE, per germline. The CDR3 loop spans 14 amino acids. The V segment lost 3 bases and the J segment 4 bases; nucleotides outside the gene matches: 4. The CDR3 sequence is CASSWGQSNQPQHF. The CDR3 region has the DNA TGTGCCAGCAGCTGGGGACAGTCTAATCAGCCCCAGCATTTT. The variable domain in full, with the rest retrieved from reference TRBV5-6 and TRBJ1-5, is DAGVTQSPTHLIKTRGQQVTLRCSPKSGHDTVSWYQQALGQGPQFIFQYYEEEERQRGNFPDRFSGHQFPNYSSELNVNALLLGDSALYLCASSWGQSNQPQHFGDGTRLSIL.